A single sample gave rise to the 18 T cell receptor beta chains below, sequenced in a study of response to subunit inactivated influenza vaccine. One entry per CDR3 protein, called by TCRdb with MiXCR from the RT-PCR reads. The sample lists approximately 520,000 distinct CDR3 sequences; 15% to 20% were seen once. The source material was CD4+ T cells sorted from PBMCs, sampled less than 30 months after vaccination. The receptors here all came from a man aged 45 to 70 who received an inactivated influenza vaccine.

The chain couples TRBV20-1 to TRBJ2-1; 11 nucleotides line up with TRBD1. V gave up 3 bases and J gave up 4 bases; unmatched junction bases: 5. The CDR3 runs 15 residues. Per germline, CDR1 DFQATT and CDR2 SNEGSKA (reference sequence). The CDR3 region is CSASTGTGGYNEQFF. As DNA, the CDR3 is TGCAGTGCTAGCACCGGGACAGGGGGGTACAATGAGCAGTTCTTC.

This clonotype showed up just a few times. The rearrangement joins TRBV4-2 to TRBJ2-7; TRBD2 might be the D (6 bases). Germline V gene sequence: CDR1 LGHNA, CDR2 YNFKEQ. The CDR3 sequence is 14 residues long. Deletions cut 2 bases from V and 4 bases from J, with 12 bases between. Written as DNA, the CDR3 is TGTGCCAGCAGCCAACGGGACTGGGGGTACGAGCAGTACTTC. Translated: CASSQRDWGYEQYF.

This chain uses TRBV12-3 or TRBV12-4 with TRBJ1-2, with D unclear. V gave up 7 bases and J gave up 2 bases, with 11 bases separating them. The CDR3 covers 13 residues. The CDR3: CASTTGMNYGYTF. The DNA of the CDR3 is TGTGCCAGCACCACCGGGATGAACTATGGCTACACCTTC.

About this clonotype itself: A junction boundary mismatches the germline segment, possibly from a read error. The genes are TRBV4-3 and TRBJ1-5, with a possible D match to TRBD1 (6 bases). From germline, CDR1 is LGHNA and CDR2 YSLEER. This CDR3 has 15 residues. The CDR3 DNA is TGCGCCAGCAGCCAAGATAACCAGGGGTATCAGCTCCAGCATTTT. Amino acids: CASSQDNQGYQLQHF.

The chain couples TRBV11-3 to TRBJ2-2; possibly TRBD1 or TRBD2 for D (5 bases each). Germline loops: CDR1 SGHNT, CDR2 YENEEA. The CDR3 length is 16 residues. The V end lost 0 bases, the J end lost 5 bases, and 13 bases lay between the germline ends. The CDR3 DNA reads as TGTGCCAGCAGCTTAGATCGGGGCTCACGGACCGGGGAGCTGTTTTTT. It is translated as CASSLDRGSRTGELFF.

This chain links TRBV4-3 with TRBJ1-3; D is undetermined. V was clipped by 1 base and J by 3 bases, with 7 bases between them. The CDR3 extends over 14 amino acids. The germline V gene has CDR1 LGHNA and CDR2 YSLEER. CDR3 nucleotides: TGCGCCAGCAGCCAAGCGAGCGTTGGAAACACCATATATTTT. This sequence encodes CASSQASVGNTIYF.

This clonotype was seen more than once but under ten times. V and J are TRBV6-1 and TRBJ2-1; D is uncertain. CDR3 length equals 16 residues. V was clipped by 0 bases and J by 2 bases, with 11 bases between them. Germline V gene data show CDR1 as MNHNS and CDR2 as SASEGT. The CDR3 loop is CASSEARNRPYNEQFF. The CDR3 nucleotides are TGTGCCAGCAGTGAAGCGAGGAACAGACCCTACAATGAGCAGTTCTTC.

The chain combines TRBV12-3 or TRBV12-4 with TRBJ1-1, with D maybe TRBD1 (5 bases). The CDR3 sequence is 14 residues long. The V end lost 5 bases, the J end lost 3 bases, and 13 bases lay between the germline ends. Written as DNA, the CDR3 is TGTGCCAGCAGTCCCGGGGGGGGTTACACTGAAGCTTTCTTT. The encoded protein is CASSPGGGYTEAFF.

This clonotype showed up just a few times. The CDR3 loop reads CASRTSGGGTGELFF. CDR3 sequence (DNA): TGTGCCAGCAGAACTAGCGGTGGTGGCACCGGGGAGCTGTTTTTT. The chain employs TRBV2 and TRBJ2-2; 8 bases are shared with TRBD2. This CDR3 region has 15 residues. Losses at the gene ends were 6 bases for V and 4 bases for J; bases not matched to a gene: 7. CDR1 and CDR2 (germline): SNHLY, FYNNEI.

The chain employs TRBV2 and TRBJ1-2; 7 nucleotides line up with TRBD1. V lost 7 bases to trimming and J lost 4 bases; unmatched junction nucleotides: 9. Germline V gene data show CDR1 as SNHLY and CDR2 as FYNNEI. CDR3 length equals 14 residues. The DNA for the CDR3 is TGTGCCAGCAAACCCTACAGGGGCGCCTATGGCTACACCTTC. This codes for CASKPYRGAYGYTF.

Only a few counts were recorded for this clonotype. The rearrangement links TRBV7-8 to TRBJ2-2; TRBD1 aligns across 7 bases. The CDR3 loop spans 16 amino acids. Germline V gives CDR1 SGHVS, CDR2 FQNEAQ. V was pared by 7 bases and J by 0 bases, with 8 bases of the junction left unmatched. CDR3 coding DNA: TGTGCCAGCACCCTAAATCAGGGGGCGAACACCGGGGAGCTGTTTTTT. Translated, it gives CASTLNQGANTGELFF.

The CDR3, as DNA: TGCAGTGCTAGGGGGACTAGCGGGTGGATAAGCTCCTACGAGCAGTACTTC. Encoded protein: CSARGTSGWISSYEQYF. This rearrangement joins TRBV20-1 to TRBJ2-7; TRBD2 matches at 12 bases. Per germline, CDR1 DFQATT and CDR2 SNEGSKA (reference sequence). The CDR3 loop spans 17 amino acids. After removal of 3 bases from V and 0 bases from J, the junction contained 9 bases not matched to a gene.

The V and J genes are TRBV7-9 and TRBJ2-7; 11 positions match TRBD2. Germline-derived CDR1 and CDR2 are SEHNR and FQNEAQ (reference sequence). The CDR3 runs 15 residues. The J segment lost 5 bases and the V segment lost 1 base, leaving 4 bases of the junction unmatched. CDR3 coding DNA: TGTGCCAGCAGCTTAGTTAGCGGGAGGGCCAACGAGCAGTACTTC. It yields the protein CASSLVSGRANEQYF. The variable domain in full, completed from reference TRBV7-9 and TRBJ2-7, reads DTGVSQNPRHKITKRGQNVTFRCDPISEHNRLYWYRQTLGQGPEFLTYFQNEAQLEKSRLLSDRFSAERPKGSFSTLEIQRTEQGDSAMYLCASSLVSGRANEQYFGPGTRLTVT.

The J gene is TRBJ1-1, the V gene TRBV29-1; D remains ambiguous. Germline CDR1 and CDR2: SQVTM and ANQGSEA. The CDR3 loop spans 12 amino acids. V lost 4 bases to trimming and J lost 0 bases, with 6 bases between them. CDR3 region: CSVAGLNTEAFF. The DNA for the CDR3 is TGCAGCGTTGCCGGACTGAACACTGAAGCTTTCTTT.

This chain joins TRBV29-1 and TRBJ2-1; a possible D gene is TRBD2 (7 bases). CDR1 is SQVTM and CDR2 is ANQGSEA in the germline V gene. This CDR3 is 12 amino acids long. V was pared by 0 bases and J by 11 bases, with 11 bases between. CDR3 sequence reads: CSVEEGGGQQFF. The CDR3, as DNA: TGCAGCGTTGAAGAGGGGGGGGGGCAGCAGTTCTTC.

This chain connects TRBV3-1 to TRBJ1-2; 7 nucleotides agree with TRBD1. The CDR3 runs 14 residues. Germline V CDR1 and CDR2: LGHDT, YNNKEL (reference sequence). The V gene end was trimmed by 4 bases and the J gene end by 1 base; junction bases not matched to a gene: 3. CDR3 loop: CASSRQGVNYGYTF. In DNA form, the CDR3 reads TGTGCCAGCAGCCGACAGGGCGTTAACTATGGCTACACCTTC.

The V call is TRBV7-2, the J call TRBJ2-1; 7 bases fit TRBD1. Trimming removed 5 bases from V and 4 bases from J; junction bases left unmatched: 8. Germline V gene data show CDR1 as SGHTA and CDR2 as FQGNSA. The CDR3 spans 15 residues. CDR3 sequence reads: CASSLRDSRYNEQFF. DNA of the CDR3: TGTGCCAGCAGCCTCCGGGACAGCCGGTACAATGAGCAGTTCTTC.

The chain joins TRBV7-2 to TRBJ2-7; D could derive from TRBD1 or TRBD2 (5 bases each). CDR1 SGHTA and CDR2 FQGNSA come from the germline V gene. The CDR3 is 14 residues long. Between the trimmed V and J ends, which lost 3 bases and 4 bases, there was a span of 13 bases. The CDR3 sequence: CASSFTRGTYEQYF. CDR3 nucleotides: TGTGCCAGCAGCTTCACTAGGGGCACATACGAGCAGTACTTC.